These 5 T cell receptor beta chains came from one sample sequenced in a study of T cells expressing NK-cell markers. Reprocessing the 5' RACE reads, TCRdb reports a single entry for every CDR3 protein and omits DNA. Recorded for this sample: roughly 180,000 distinct CDR3 sequences. Material: blood T cells: a sorted CD56 or NKG2C T cell subset, CD4+ or CD8+ T cells, or bulk PBMC T cells (not recorded which). The receptors derive from a woman between 18 and 75 years old in good health.

This chain uses TRBV4-2 with TRBJ2-3; TCRdb's D call of TRBD2 is untestable without DNA. The germline CDR1 and CDR2 sequences are LGHNA and YNFKEQ. CDR3 length equals 16 residues. CDR3 loop: CASSQGLAGSTDTQYF.

The rearrangement joins TRBV27 to TRBJ2-3; TCRdb's D call of TRBD2 is untestable without DNA. The CDR3 loop spans 15 amino acids. Germline assignment: CDR1 MNHEY and CDR2 SMNVEV (reference sequence). CDR3 residues: CASRQAGGNTDTQYF.

V is TRBV3-1 and J is TRBJ2-7; TCRdb's D gene call, TRBD2, goes unchecked for lack of DNA. CDR1 is LGHDT and CDR2 is YNNKEL in the germline V gene (reference sequence). CDR3 size: 14 residues. The CDR3 here is CASSQPGLIYEQYF.

The chain is built from TRBV4-1 and TRBJ2-2; TCRdb's D call, TRBD1, is unchecked because there is no DNA. The CDR3 spans 18 residues. Germline V gene lookup returns CDR1 MGHRA and CDR2 YSYEKL. The CDR3 is CASSQGTGGPFYTGELFF.

The CDR3 is CASSQDASGTYNEQFF. The genes are TRBV4-2 and TRBJ2-1; the TRBD2 assignment by TCRdb is unverifiable without DNA. The germline V gene encodes CDR1 LGHNA and CDR2 YNFKEQ. The CDR3 is 16 amino acids.